Each of the 20 T cell receptor beta chains below was sequenced from the same sample in a study of PD-1 and CTLA-4 blockade in melanoma. The data were produced by immunoSEQ multiplex PCR, yet TCRdb's version contains in-frame clones alone and is incomplete. Counted here are tens of thousands of clones, about 89% occurring once; the ten biggest clones make up around 8.5%. The sample was CD8+ T cells from peripheral blood, taken before anti-PD-1 treatment. These receptors all come from a human donor with melanoma.

The chain combines TRBV7-2 with TRBJ1-1; no clear D gene. Germline lookup yields CDR1 SGHTA and CDR2 FQGNSA. The CDR3 is made up of 12 amino acids. V dropped 5 bases and J dropped 7 bases, with 11 bases sitting between them. The CDR3 region is CASSPIRGEAFF. The CDR3 bases are TGTGCCAGCAGCCCTATCCGGGGTGAAGCTTTCTTT.

The genes are TRBV28 and TRBJ1-1; D gene unclear. The V end lost 4 bases, the J end lost 5 bases, and 17 bases lay between the germline ends. Germline assignment: CDR1 MDHEN and CDR2 SYDVKM. This CDR3 has 15 amino acids. As DNA, the CDR3 is TGTGCCAGCAGTTCTCTGGAACCTAGGTGGACTGAAGCTTTCTTT. Amino acid sequence: CASSSLEPRWTEAFF.

This clone was observed a single time. V and J are TRBV27 and TRBJ2-5; no definite D call. V was shortened by 5 bases and J by 3 bases, with 10 bases between the two germline ends. The CDR3 is 13 residues long. Germline-derived CDR1 and CDR2 are MNHEY and SMNVEV (reference sequence). As DNA, the CDR3 is TGTGCCAGCAGTGATCTCATTGAAGAGACCCAGTACTTC. Protein product: CASSDLIEETQYF.

J is TRBJ2-7 and V is TRBV29-1, with TRBD1 matching 9 bases. Germline V gives CDR1 SQVTM, CDR2 ANQGSEA. After removal of 1 base from V and 5 bases from J, the junction contained 9 bases not matched to a gene. This CDR3 spans 15 amino acids. CDR3: CSVEVENRGRNEQYF. CDR3 nucleotides: TGCAGCGTTGAAGTAGAAAACAGGGGGCGAAACGAGCAGTACTTC.

The CDR3 region is CASSQDKQGSYEQYF. DNA of the CDR3: TGTGCCAGCAGCCAAGACAAACAGGGGTCCTACGAGCAGTACTTC. The chain recombines TRBV3-1 (or the pseudogene TRBV3-2) with TRBJ2-7; 7 bases fit TRBD1. Germline CDR1 is LGHDT and CDR2 is YNNKEL (reference sequence). The CDR3 sequence is 15 residues long. The J segment lost 1 base and the V segment lost 0 bases, leaving 3 bases of the junction unmatched.

V and J are TRBV27 and TRBJ1-2; D is undetermined. The germline CDR1 and CDR2 sequences are MNHEY and SMNVEV (reference sequence). V shed 6 bases and J shed 4 bases, with 18 bases lying between them. This CDR3 has 15 amino acids. This chain's CDR3 is CASSSRGEQIYGYTF. The CDR3 DNA sequence: TGTGCCAGCAGCTCCCGCGGCGAACAGATCTATGGCTACACCTTC.

The J gene is TRBJ2-3, the V gene TRBV27, with no clear D. V lost 3 bases to trimming and J lost 6 bases, with 4 bases between them. Germline loops: CDR1 MNHEY, CDR2 SMNVEV (reference sequence). CDR3 length: 11 amino acids. Here the CDR3 DNA reads TGTGCCAGCAGTTTTTCGGATACGCAGTATTTT. Translating it yields CASSFSDTQYF.

The sample holds a few counts of this clone. The chain couples TRBV6-5 to TRBJ1-1; D not certain. Germline V gene data show CDR1 as MNHEY and CDR2 as SVGAGI. V was cut by 6 bases and J by 8 bases, with 19 bases left in between. The CDR3 is 14 amino acids. In DNA, the CDR3 is TGTGCCAGCAGCCCAGCCCCCGCCTCAGACGAAGCTTTCTTT. Its protein product is CASSPAPASDEAFF.

The chain is built from TRBV2 and TRBJ1-5; D not certain. Germline V gene sequence: CDR1 SNHLY, CDR2 FYNNEI. The CDR3 extends over 13 amino acids. V was cut by 2 bases and J by 4 bases, with 6 bases left in between. CDR3: CASSEQPNQPQHF. The CDR3 coding sequence is TGTGCCAGCAGTGAACAGCCGAATCAGCCCCAGCATTTT. The full variable domain, with the rest looked up from reference TRBV2 and TRBJ1-5, is EPEVTQTPSHQVTQMGQEVILRCVPISNHLYFYWYRQILGQKVEFLVSFYNNEISEKSEIFDDQFSVERPDGSNFTLKIRSTKLEDSAMYFCASSEQPNQPQHFGDGTRLSIL.

V gene TRBV4-2 combines with J gene TRBJ2-1; 8 bases agree with TRBD2. CDR1 is LGHNA and CDR2 is YNFKEQ in the germline V gene. The CDR3 runs 10 residues. V was clipped by 11 bases and J by 9 bases; unmatched bases: 3. The CDR3 sequence is CAAGGSEQFF. The DNA for the CDR3 is TGTGCCGCGGGGGGAAGTGAGCAGTTCTTC.

The rearrangement links TRBV27 to TRBJ1-2; 11 nucleotides align to TRBD1. The CDR3 covers 15 residues. V lost 5 bases to trimming and J lost 2 bases; unmatched junction nucleotides: 4. Germline assignment: CDR1 MNHEY and CDR2 SMNVEV (reference sequence). The CDR3 region is CASSPRDRGNYGYTF. For the CDR3, the DNA is TGTGCCAGCAGTCCCAGGGACAGGGGGAACTATGGCTACACCTTC.

The chain links TRBV11-2 to TRBJ2-3; TRBD2 agrees at 9 bases. J lost 5 bases, V lost 0 bases, and 15 bases had no gene match. Looked up from germline, CDR1 is SGHAT and CDR2 is FQNNGV. CDR3 size: 19 residues. The CDR3 region is CASSLDGASGREGGDTQYF. CDR3 nucleotide sequence: TGTGCCAGCAGCTTAGATGGCGCTAGCGGGCGGGAGGGTGGAGATACGCAGTATTTT.

The rearrangement links TRBV30 to TRBJ2-2; no reliable D call. The CDR3 length is 12 residues. V shed 0 bases and J shed 7 bases, with 6 bases lying between them. Per the germline V gene, CDR1 is GTSNPN and CDR2 is SVGIG (reference sequence). CDR3 sequence (DNA): TGTGCCTGGAGTGTATCGAGCGGGGAGCTGTTTTTT. This gives the protein CAWSVSSGELFF.

This chain links TRBV18 with TRBJ2-7; 8 bases are shared with TRBD1. The germline V gene encodes CDR1 KGHSH and CDR2 LQKENI. The V gene end was trimmed by 3 bases and the J gene end by 5 bases; junction bases not matched to a gene: 0. This CDR3 is built from 12 residues. For the CDR3, the DNA is TGTGCCAGCTCACCGACAGGGGACGAGCAGTACTTC. Translating it yields CASSPTGDEQYF.

V gene TRBV6-5 combines with J gene TRBJ2-7; D is possibly TRBD1 (6 bases). The CDR3 extends over 15 amino acids. Germline V gene sequence: CDR1 MNHEY, CDR2 SVGAGI. The V and J ends lost 0 bases and 4 bases respectively, with 13 bases between them. The CDR3 nucleotides read TGTGCCAGCAGTTACTCGACAGGCCTCGGATACGAGCAGTACTTC. This sequence encodes CASSYSTGLGYEQYF.

This rearrangement joins TRBV7-7 to TRBJ2-2; D unclear. The CDR3 contains 13 residues. V lost 4 bases, J lost 4 bases, and 7 bases lay in between. The germline V gene encodes CDR1 SSHAT and CDR2 FNYEAQ (reference sequence). As DNA, the CDR3 is TGTGCCAGCAGCTACGAAGCCACCGGGGAGCTGTTTTTT. Translated: CASSYEATGELFF.

The chain combines TRBV7-9 with TRBJ2-3, with TRBD2 identical over 8 bases. The CDR3 is 17 residues long. Germline assignment: CDR1 SEHNR and CDR2 FQNEAQ (reference sequence). V lost 1 base and J lost 0; bases outside the gene matches: 6. The CDR3 nucleotides read TGTGCCAGCAGCTTAGTAACTAGCGGAGGTAGCACAGATACGCAGTATTTT. Protein: CASSLVTSGGSTDTQYF.

The chain recombines TRBV9 with TRBJ2-1; D gene ambiguous. The germline V and J ends were trimmed by 4 bases and 4 bases, with 18 bases remaining between them. CDR3 length equals 16 residues. Germline assignment: CDR1 SGDLS and CDR2 YYNGEE. DNA for the CDR3: TGTGCCAGCAGCCTATTATCGGGTCAGCAATACAATGAGCAGTTCTTC. Its protein product is CASSLLSGQQYNEQFF.

This clone was detected a few times. The chain links TRBV6-6 to TRBJ1-6; D is uncertain. From germline, CDR1 is MNHNY and CDR2 SVGAGI (reference sequence). V was trimmed by 6 bases and J by 0 bases, leaving 9 bases between them. The CDR3 contains 15 residues. The CDR3: CASSPASSYNSPLHF. The CDR3 DNA reads as TGTGCCAGCAGCCCCGCTTCCTCCTATAATTCACCCCTCCACTTT.

The chain joins TRBV27 to TRBJ1-5; no definite D call. The CDR3 is 13 residues long. V was shortened by 6 bases and J by 3 bases, with 9 bases between the two germline ends. From germline, CDR1 is MNHEY and CDR2 SMNVEV (reference sequence). The CDR3: CASSWGLNQPQHF. The CDR3 region has the DNA TGTGCCAGCAGCTGGGGTCTCAATCAGCCCCAGCATTTT.